This T cell receptor (beta chain) was sequenced during a study of radiotherapy plus CTLA-4 blockade in lung cancer. Sequencing was performed with immunoSEQ multiplex PCR; in TCRdb, only in-frame clones are kept and a portion is missing. The sample holds some 37,000 clones, around 70% seen once. To note about this clone: Its target is unknown.

Broader study findings: Increased serum interferon-beta after radiation also reportedly predicted response strongly.

Germline V gene lookup returns CDR1 SEHNR and CDR2 FQNEAQ (reference sequence). Trimming pared 1 base from V and 4 bases from J, leaving 5 bases between. The CDR3 is made up of 13 amino acids. The sequence derives from a human donor with non-small cell lung cancer who had stable disease on radiotherapy plus ipilimumab. The sample here was peripheral blood, taken from a patient treated with radiotherapy plus ipilimumab. The genes are TRBV7-9 and TRBJ1-3; D is undetermined. The CDR3 DNA follows: TGTGCCAGCAGCTTAGGGGAGGGAAACACCATATATTTT. Residues: CASSLGEGNTIYF.